This entry lists 27 T cell receptor beta chains sequenced from one sample in a study of T cell responses to AZD1222 COVID-19 vaccine. The data were produced by immunoSEQ multiplex PCR, yet TCRdb's version contains in-frame clones alone and is incomplete. The sample includes 150,000 or so clones, about 90% of them seen just once. The material was peripheral blood, obtained 28 days after the second AZD1222 dose. These receptors were collected from an adult who received the AZD1222 COVID-19 vaccine.

This rearrangement joins TRBV7-9 to TRBJ1-4; unclear D gene. Trimming left V 2 bases short and J 5 bases short, with 9 bases between. The CDR3 is made up of 14 amino acids. Germline V CDR1 and CDR2: SEHNR, FQNEAQ (reference sequence). The CDR3 protein is CASSLLVRNEKLFF. The CDR3 bases are TGTGCCAGCAGCTTATTGGTGCGGAATGAAAAACTGTTTTTT.

The chain links TRBV5-4 to TRBJ2-1; D gene unclear. Deletions cut 3 bases from V and 5 bases from J, with 9 bases between. The CDR3 runs 13 residues. Germline V gene data show CDR1 as SGHNT and CDR2 as YYREEE (reference sequence). The CDR3 region is CASSSTTNNEQFF. Here the CDR3 DNA reads TGTGCCAGCAGCTCGACAACAAACAATGAGCAGTTCTTC.

The J gene is TRBJ2-3, the V gene TRBV28; D call uncertain. The CDR3 runs to 13 residues. V dropped 6 bases and J dropped 0 bases, with 7 bases sitting between them. From germline, CDR1 is MDHEN and CDR2 SYDVKM. The CDR3 reads CASRHTSTDTQYF. In DNA form, the CDR3 reads TGTGCCAGCAGACATACTAGCACAGATACGCAGTATTTT. The whole variable domain, filled in from reference TRBV28 and TRBJ2-3, reads DVKVTQSSRYLVKRTGEKVFLECVQDMDHENMFWYRQDPGLGLRLIYFSYDVKMKEKGDIPEGYSVSREKKERFSLILESASTNQTSMYLCASRHTSTDTQYFGPGTRLTVL.

The V call is TRBV7-3, the J call TRBJ2-2, with 7 bases that match TRBD1. The CDR3 loop spans 17 amino acids. The V gene's germline CDR1 is SGHTA and CDR2 FQGTGA. The trim removed 5 bases at V and 1 base at J, leaving 10 bases unmatched. CDR3 DNA sequence: TGTGCCAGCAGCCAGGACAGGCCAGCTCAGAACACCGGGGAGCTGTTTTTT. Protein product: CASSQDRPAQNTGELFF.

The chain employs TRBV3-1 (or the pseudogene TRBV3-2) and TRBJ1-2; 9 nucleotides match TRBD1. Trimming at V came to 4 bases and at J to 7 bases, leaving 4 bases not matched to a gene. The CDR3 consists of 13 residues. Germline V lookup: CDR1 LGHDT, CDR2 YNNKEL (reference sequence). The CDR3 DNA reads TGTGCCAGCAGCCGACAGGGGGAATTTGGCTACACCTTC. Residues: CASSRQGEFGYTF.

The chain recombines TRBV19 with TRBJ1-1, with 8 bases lining up with TRBD1. This CDR3 is 14 amino acids long. Unmatched junction bases numbered 3, after V lost 1 base and J lost 5 bases. Germline V lookup: CDR1 LNHDA, CDR2 SQIVND (reference sequence). Written as DNA, the CDR3 is TGTGCCAGTAGTATAGTACAGGGGGGAACTGAAGCTTTCTTT. Protein sequence: CASSIVQGGTEAFF.

The J gene is TRBJ2-2, the V gene TRBV6-5; maybe TRBD2 (6 bases). V was trimmed by 7 bases and J by 5 bases, leaving 11 bases between them. The germline gives CDR1 MNHEY, CDR2 SVGAGI. The CDR3 consists of 13 residues. CDR3 sequence: CASNDGTTGELFF. In DNA, the CDR3 is TGTGCCAGCAACGACGGGACTACCGGGGAGCTGTTTTTT.

The chain links TRBV6-5 to TRBJ1-4, with D perhaps matching TRBD1 (6 bases). The CDR3 is 13 amino acids. Trimming stripped 6 bases from V and 2 bases from J, with 7 bases between. The germline V gene encodes CDR1 MNHEY and CDR2 SVGAGI. The CDR3 spells CASRGGTNEKLFF. CDR3 bases: TGTGCCAGCAGGGGGGGCACTAATGAAAAACTGTTTTTT.

J is TRBJ1-5 and V is TRBV19; possible D gene TRBD1, 6 bases. Germline CDR1 LNHDA, CDR2 SQIVND (reference sequence). V dropped 4 bases and J dropped 7 bases, with 23 bases sitting between them. This CDR3 has 17 residues. The CDR3 coding sequence is TGTGCCAGTAGTACACCACCCCGGGGGGGCGATGGGCAGCCCCAGCATTTT. As protein: CASSTPPRGGDGQPQHF.

This chain links TRBV15 with TRBJ2-7; 9 nucleotides line up with TRBD1. Germline V gene sequence: CDR1 LNHNV, CDR2 YYDKDF (reference sequence). The CDR3 spans 15 residues. After removal of 3 bases from V and 4 bases from J, the junction contained 7 bases not matched to a gene. CDR3 DNA: TGTGCCACCAGCAGCCTGGGACAGGGCAGGTACGAGCAGTACTTC. It codes for CATSSLGQGRYEQYF.

The gene calls are TRBV10-1 and TRBJ2-5; the D is unclear. V was cut by 2 bases and J by 2 bases, with 6 bases left in between. Germline CDR1 WNHNN, CDR2 SYGVQD (reference sequence). The CDR3 consists of 13 residues. CDR3: CASSEVGQETQYF. The CDR3, as DNA: TGCGCCAGCAGTGAGGTGGGACAAGAGACCCAGTACTTC.

J is TRBJ1-5 and V is TRBV27; a weak D match, TRBD1 (6 bases). Germline V gene lookup returns CDR1 MNHEY and CDR2 SMNVEV (reference sequence). The CDR3 sequence is 16 residues long. V shed 4 bases and J shed 7 bases, with 20 bases lying between them. CDR3 in amino acids: CASSSSFGGAQQPQHF. The DNA for the CDR3 is TGTGCCAGCAGTTCTAGTTTCGGGGGGGCTCAGCAGCCCCAGCATTTT.

The V call is TRBV12-5, the J call TRBJ2-5; D is perhaps TRBD1 or TRBD2 (5 bases each). The CDR3 runs to 12 residues. V was clipped by 9 bases and J by 5 bases, with 13 bases between them. CDR1 is LGHNT, CDR2 FRNRAP, per germline. CDR3 in DNA: TGTGCTAGCTGTGGGGGTACCGAGACCCAGTACTTC. Encoded protein: CASCGGTETQYF. The complete variable domain, with remaining parts taken from reference TRBV12-5 and TRBJ2-5, reads DARVTQTPRHKVTEMGQEVTMRCQPILGHNTVFWYRQTMMQGLELLAYFRNRAPLDDSGMPKDRFSAEMPDATLATLKIQPSEPRDSAVYFCASCGGTETQYFGPGTRLLVL.

This rearrangement joins TRBV19 to TRBJ1-6; TRBD1 might be the D (6 bases). The CDR3 has 16 amino acids. CDR1 and CDR2 from the germline V gene are LNHDA and SQIVND (reference sequence). The V and J ends lost 5 bases and 6 bases respectively, with 17 bases between them. The DNA of the CDR3 is TGTGCCAGTAGTCTCCCGCGGGGGGCCGGTAATTCACCCCTCCACTTT. As protein: CASSLPRGAGNSPLHF.

The J gene is TRBJ2-5, the V gene TRBV5-1; 8 positions agree with TRBD2. Germline trimming cut 0 bases from V and 1 base from J; bases unmatched to any gene: 5. The CDR3 totals 16 residues. CDR1 SGHRS and CDR2 YFSETQ come from the germline V gene. The CDR3 loop is CASSLDLAGRQETQYF. Written as DNA, the CDR3 is TGCGCCAGCAGCTTGGATCTAGCGGGCCGCCAAGAGACCCAGTACTTC.

The rearrangement joins TRBV4-1 to TRBJ1-2, with 8 bases fitting TRBD1. The CDR3 has 14 residues. The junction had 6 bases not matched to a gene; V was cut back by 3 bases and J by 6 bases. Looked up from germline, CDR1 is MGHRA and CDR2 is YSYEKL. The CDR3 coding sequence is TGCGCCAGCAGCCACGCAGGGGGCGCGGATGGCTACACCTTC. Translated: CASSHAGGADGYTF.

The chain joins TRBV19 to TRBJ2-3; D ambiguous. This CDR3 is built from 11 residues. Germline CDR1 is LNHDA and CDR2 is SQIVND (reference sequence). Trimming removed 4 bases from V and 5 bases from J, with 4 bases in between. The CDR3 DNA is TGTGCCAGTAGTAGAGAAGATACGCAGTATTTT. This codes for CASSREDTQYF.

J is TRBJ2-7 and V is TRBV2; 8 positions match TRBD2. Germline V gene sequence: CDR1 SNHLY, CDR2 FYNNEI. The CDR3 has 16 amino acids. The V gene end was trimmed by 2 bases and the J gene end by 3 bases; junction bases not matched to a gene: 9. In DNA form, the CDR3 reads TGTGCCAGCAGTGAATGGGCTCAAGCGGGAGACTACGAGCAGTACTTC. Translation: CASSEWAQAGDYEQYF.

This chain uses TRBV6-6 with TRBJ2-3, with D perhaps TRBD1 or TRBD2 (6 bases each). This CDR3 region has 13 residues. The V gene's germline CDR1 is MNHNY and CDR2 SVGAGI (reference sequence). V was trimmed by 5 bases and J by 4 bases, leaving 10 bases between them. The CDR3 coding sequence is TGTGCCAGCAGTCTGGGGGGCCCAGATACGCAGTATTTT. As protein: CASSLGGPDTQYF.

This clone was detected once. CDR3 sequence reads: CASSSSELGEKLFF. CDR3 nucleotide sequence: TGTGCCAGCAGTTCTTCCGAATTGGGTGAAAAACTGTTTTTT. The V and J genes are TRBV6-6 and TRBJ1-4; D is unresolved. Germline CDR1 MNHNY, CDR2 SVGAGI (reference sequence). The CDR3 contains 14 residues. Trimming pared 4 bases from V and 7 bases from J, leaving 13 bases between.

This chain connects TRBV27 to TRBJ1-2; tentative D call: TRBD1 (5 bases). Germline CDR1 is MNHEY and CDR2 is SMNVEV (reference sequence). The CDR3 extends over 15 amino acids. Trimming took 2 bases from V and 1 from J, leaving 11 bases between them. The CDR3 DNA sequence: TGTGCCAGCAGTTTACAGGGCCGGGGTAACTATGGCTACACCTTC. Translated, it gives CASSLQGRGNYGYTF.

The chain carries TRBV5-1 and TRBJ1-1; D is ambiguous. The V gene lost 4 bases and the J gene lost 1 base, with 11 bases spanning the gap. Germline V CDR1 and CDR2: SGHRS, YFSETQ. The CDR3 runs 14 residues. CDR3 region: CASSVTRRNTEAFF. Here the CDR3 DNA reads TGCGCCAGCAGCGTCACGAGGAGGAACACTGAAGCTTTCTTT.

This chain connects TRBV6-2 or TRBV6-3 to TRBJ1-1; a possible D gene is TRBD1 (6 bases). Germline V gives CDR1 MNHEY, CDR2 SVGEGT. V was cut by 6 bases and J by 4 bases, with 18 bases left in between. This CDR3 is built from 15 residues. This chain's CDR3 is CASSKGGAGGTEAFF. The DNA for the CDR3 is TGTGCCAGCAGCAAAGGGGGGGCTGGCGGCACTGAAGCTTTCTTT.

This chain connects TRBV30 to TRBJ1-5; D uncertain. Trimming took off 1 base at V and 6 bases at J, with 10 bases between the two ends. This CDR3 spans 13 amino acids. CDR1 and CDR2 (germline): GTSNPN, SVGIG (reference sequence). The DNA of the CDR3 is TGTGCCTGGAGTGCGCAGGCCAGTCAGCCCCAGCATTTT. As protein: CAWSAQASQPQHF.

The rearrangement joins TRBV9 to TRBJ1-3; a weak D match, TRBD1 (6 bases). V shed 0 bases and J shed 3 bases, with 13 bases lying between them. The CDR3 is 16 residues long. Germline lookup yields CDR1 SGDLS and CDR2 YYNGEE. In DNA form, the CDR3 reads TGTGCCAGCAGCGTAGATGCCGGGGGGCTTGGAAACACCATATATTTT. This encodes CASSVDAGGLGNTIYF.

This sequence joins TRBV6-6 and TRBJ2-1; D might be TRBD1 or TRBD2, each matching 5 bases. This CDR3 contains 17 residues. Trimming shortened V by 5 bases and J by 7 bases, and 24 bases separated the two germline ends. Germline CDR1 MNHNY, CDR2 SVGAGI (reference sequence). As DNA, the CDR3 is TGTGCCAGCAGTCGTCGATCCGGGACCCTTGAGGGAAATGAGCAGTTCTTC. The encoded protein is CASSRRSGTLEGNEQFF.

The chain combines TRBV19 with TRBJ2-4; TRBD1 matches 8 bases. The junction had 16 bases not matched to a gene; V was cut back by 5 bases and J by 7 bases. Germline V lookup: CDR1 LNHDA, CDR2 SQIVND (reference sequence). This CDR3 has 17 residues. CDR3 sequence reads: CASSAEDRGGVWNIQYF. The CDR3, as DNA: TGTGCCAGTAGTGCAGAAGACAGGGGAGGTGTTTGGAACATTCAGTACTTC.